Presented here are 14 T cell receptor beta chains from one specimen sequenced in a study of cytomegalovirus exposure and HLA in healthy donors. The PCR contained 60 Vbeta and 13 Jbeta primers. Profiling relied on immunoSEQ multiplex PCR, and the TCRdb table lists in-frame clones only, not all of them. The table has under 200,000 clones, 76% seen once. The sample was PBMCs. The receptors come from a man in his sixties in good health and CMV-seronegative.

This clone has only a few counts. The V gene is TRBV27, the J gene TRBJ2-7; D is possibly TRBD1 (6 bases). This CDR3 is built from 14 residues. V lost 6 bases and J 3 bases, leaving 15 bases between the germline ends. Germline V CDR1 and CDR2: MNHEY, SMNVEV (reference sequence). The CDR3 loop reads CASRSGQGIYEQYF. CDR3 nucleotide sequence: TGTGCCAGCAGGTCGGGACAAGGAATCTACGAGCAGTACTTC.

V and J are TRBV19 and TRBJ2-7; 9 nucleotides agree with TRBD2. CDR3 size: 14 residues. From germline, CDR1 is LNHDA and CDR2 SQIVND (reference sequence). V shed 6 bases, J shed 3 bases, and the junction held 6 bases outside the gene matches. CDR3 protein: CASRTTSGNYEQYF. The CDR3 nucleotides are TGTGCCAGTAGAACGACTAGCGGCAACTACGAGCAGTACTTC.

The chain joins TRBV2 to TRBJ2-3; 9 bases are shared with TRBD2. Germline CDR1 SNHLY, CDR2 FYNNEI. V lost 3 bases, J lost 4 bases, and 5 bases stayed unmatched. The CDR3 has 15 residues. The CDR3 reads CASSEASGTSDTQYF. DNA of the CDR3: TGTGCCAGCAGTGAGGCTAGCGGGACGTCAGATACGCAGTATTTT. The variable domain in full, with the rest retrieved from reference TRBV2 and TRBJ2-3, is EPEVTQTPSHQVTQMGQEVILRCVPISNHLYFYWYRQILGQKVEFLVSFYNNEISEKSEIFDDQFSVERPDGSNFTLKIRSTKLEDSAMYFCASSEASGTSDTQYFGPGTRLTVL.

The chain employs TRBV19 and TRBJ2-7; tentative D call: TRBD1 (6 bases). This CDR3 has 13 residues. The germline CDR1 and CDR2 sequences are LNHDA and SQIVND (reference sequence). Deletions cut 6 bases from V and 8 bases from J, with 17 bases between. CDR3 protein: CASSRDTELQQYF. CDR3 nucleotide sequence: TGTGCCAGTAGCCGGGACACGGAGTTGCAGCAGTACTTC. The full variable domain, in which reference TRBV19 and TRBJ2-7 provide the parts outside the CDR3, is DGGITQSPKYLFRKEGQNVTLSCEQNLNHDAMYWYRQDPGQGLRLIYYSQIVNDFQKGDIAEGYSVSREKKESFPLTVTSAQKNPTAFYLCASSRDTELQQYFGPGTRLTVT.

The rearrangement links TRBV19 to TRBJ1-2; 7 bases agree with TRBD1. With V trimmed by 3 bases and J by 0 bases, 1 base remained unmatched. Germline CDR1 is LNHDA and CDR2 is SQIVND (reference sequence). CDR3 length equals 14 residues. CDR3 sequence reads: CASSMDRSNYGYTF. In nucleotides, the CDR3 is TGTGCCAGTAGTATGGACAGGTCTAACTATGGCTACACCTTC.

There are a few counts of this clone. This rearrangement joins TRBV27 to TRBJ2-2; 10 bases line up with TRBD2. Per the germline V gene, CDR1 is MNHEY and CDR2 is SMNVEV (reference sequence). There are 15 residues in the CDR3. V shed 0 bases, J shed 6 bases, and the junction held 1 base outside the gene matches. The CDR3 nucleotides read TGTGCCAGCAGTTTATCAGCGGGGGGGCCCGGGGAGCTGTTTTTT. Residues: CASSLSAGGPGELFF.

The chain carries TRBV7-2 and TRBJ1-2, with D maybe TRBD1 (5 bases). V was clipped by 1 base and J by 2 bases, with 11 bases between them. The CDR3 has 15 residues. Germline V gene data show CDR1 as SGHTA and CDR2 as FQGNSA. The CDR3 DNA follows: TGTGCCAGCAGCTTAGTACCCTCAGGGAACTATGGCTACACCTTC. It yields the protein CASSLVPSGNYGYTF.

This chain links TRBV7-7 with TRBJ2-1; D is unclear. There are 15 residues in the CDR3. CDR1 and CDR2 from the germline V gene are SSHAT and FNYEAQ (reference sequence). V lost 0 bases and J lost 4, with 10 bases in between. The CDR3 protein is CASSLALGPYNEQFF. Written as DNA, the CDR3 is TGTGCCAGCAGCTTAGCGCTAGGCCCTTACAATGAGCAGTTCTTC.

The chain employs TRBV7-2 and TRBJ2-7; D uncertain. V gave up 3 bases and J gave up 4 bases, with 10 bases separating them. CDR3 length: 13 residues. The germline V gene encodes CDR1 SGHTA and CDR2 FQGNSA. In nucleotides, the CDR3 is TGTGCCAGCAGCTTCCTTGGCGGTTACGAGCAGTACTTC. Translation gives CASSFLGGYEQYF. Variable domain in full (rest from reference TRBV7-2 and TRBJ2-7): GAGVSQSPSNKVTEKGKDVELRCDPISGHTALYWYRQSLGQGLEFLIYFQGNSAPDKSGLPSDRFSAERTGGSVSTLTIQRTQQEDSAVYLCASSFLGGYEQYFGPGTRLTVT.

The J gene is TRBJ1-1, the V gene TRBV19, with 9 bases matching TRBD1. V shed 6 bases, J shed 6 bases, and the junction held 11 bases outside the gene matches. Germline CDR1 LNHDA, CDR2 SQIVND (reference sequence). The CDR3 has 15 amino acids. CDR3 amino acids: CASRHTGGAPSEAFF. The CDR3 bases are TGTGCCAGTAGACACACAGGGGGCGCCCCCTCTGAAGCTTTCTTT. The full variable domain, rest sourced from reference TRBV19 and TRBJ1-1, is DGGITQSPKYLFRKEGQNVTLSCEQNLNHDAMYWYRQDPGQGLRLIYYSQIVNDFQKGDIAEGYSVSREKKESFPLTVTSAQKNPTAFYLCASRHTGGAPSEAFFGQGTRLTVV.

The CDR3 DNA reads as TGTGCCAGCTCTGGGGGCGTCAGGGCGATAACGGCAGATACGCAGTATTTT. It specifies CASSGGVRAITADTQYF. This rearrangement joins TRBV18 to TRBJ2-3; tentative D call: TRBD1 (6 bases). Germline-derived CDR1 and CDR2 are KGHSH and LQKENI. CDR3 length: 17 amino acids. The V and J ends lost 6 bases and 4 bases respectively, with 23 bases between them.

This rearrangement joins TRBV5-1 to TRBJ2-7; D is possibly TRBD1 (6 bases). CDR1 SGHRS and CDR2 YFSETQ come from the germline V gene. V dropped 0 bases and J dropped 2 bases, with 18 bases sitting between them. This CDR3 is built from 17 residues. CDR3 sequence (DNA): TGCGCCAGCAGCTTGGACAGGGTCGACTTTGTACCCTACGAGCAGTACTTC. Its protein product is CASSLDRVDFVPYEQYF.

The chain carries TRBV27 and TRBJ2-2; no definite D call. This CDR3 spans 14 amino acids. The V gene lost 5 bases and the J gene lost 1 base, with 8 bases spanning the gap. The germline V gene has CDR1 MNHEY and CDR2 SMNVEV (reference sequence). CDR3 in amino acids: CASSRTENTGELFF. For the CDR3, the DNA is TGTGCCAGCAGTCGAACAGAGAACACCGGGGAGCTGTTTTTT.

This sequence joins TRBV14 and TRBJ2-3; 11 nucleotides line up with TRBD2. The CDR3 contains 17 residues. In germline, CDR1 is SGHDN, CDR2 FVKESK. Unmatched junction bases numbered 8, after V lost 0 bases and J lost 6 bases. The CDR3 region has the DNA TGTGCCAGCAGCCAAGAATTGGTAGCGGGGGGGCACGATACGCAGTATTTT. Translation gives CASSQELVAGGHDTQYF.